This record covers a single T cell receptor beta chain. This clonotype appeared many times. This receptor's antigen is unknown. Per-base quality was not reported, and no clone a single base away is much larger than it. The method was RT-PCR. TCRdb lists the instrument as Illumina HiSeq 2500. TCRdb reran the public reads through fastp at Q25 and MiXCR, keeping productive beta chains. One record per CDR3 amino acid sequence lists the most common genes and DNA. Present in this sample are around 570,000 distinct CDR3 sequences, roughly 12% of which were seen just once. The top ten hold 11% of the sample. These data come from a study of response to subunit inactivated influenza vaccine (dated by TCRdb to the late 2010s). Regarding the study in general: The study used deep quantitative T cell receptor repertoire profiling to track responses to a trivalent subunit inactivated influenza vaccine.

Results the study describes overall, beyond this receptor: The authors proposed that each seasonal influenza vaccination may bring in only a limited number of new T cells.

Including cysteine and phenylalanine, the CDR3 has 15 amino acids. Of all the DNA, just the CDR3 is kept, 45 bases in frame from base 1. Reading the germline V gene gives CDR1 MNHEY and CDR2 SVGAGI. A distance of 14 bases separates the germline ends of V and J, which lose 2 bases and 6 bases respectively. Separately, the same data were catalogued under a study of T cells expressing NK-cell markers. Per that second paper: TCR beta cDNA libraries were made by 5'RACE template switching that added a universal primer site and unique molecular identifiers. Three sorted T-cell subsets (CD3+CD56+NKG2C+, CD3+CD56+NKG2C- and CD3+CD56-NKG2C+) from roughly 8 donors had their TCR beta-chain repertoires profiled. Seven of the eight sequenced donors were HCMV-seropositive and one was HCMV-seronegative. In several experiments an anti-gammadeltaTCR antibody was added to restrict sorting to alphabetaTCR-expressing T cells. For more than 5 donors, the dominant CD3+CD56+NKG2C+ clonotypes were among the top 10 CD8+ clonotypes and accounted for roughly 1.0-7.5% of CD8+ T cells. Those dominant clonotypes were again the most abundant among CD3+CD56-NKG2C+ cells in a few donors, at roughly 25-60.1%. It remained unclear whether the expanded NKG2C-expressing T cell clones were specific for HCMV antigens. The eight sequenced donors were randomly selected healthy volunteers, three men and five women. HCMV serostatus was determined by detecting HCMV-specific IgG in serum with a commercial ELISA kit. Ficoll density gradient centrifugation was used to isolate peripheral blood mononuclear cells from blood. For about 6 donors, bulk peripheral blood T-cell repertoires were additionally sequenced from unsorted PBMC. cDNA synthesis was primed from the TCR beta constant segment, followed by two successive PCR amplification steps. The libraries were sequenced on Illumina HiSeq 2000/2500, MiSeq or NextSeq, producing 2 x 150 bp reads. MIGEC handled demultiplexing of the reads and grouping by UMI, while MiTCR was used to assemble and quantify clonotypes. To exclude erroneous sequences, any TCR cDNA sequence not supported by at least two reads was discarded. The tcR package was used for downstream repertoire analysis, and clonotypes were matched between fractions using CDR3 nucleotide sequence together with V segment. Antigen specificity was annotated against VDJdb with VDJmatch, allowing one amino acid substitution in CDR3.

The sequence came from a man aged 50 to 60 who received an inactivated influenza vaccine. Donor details come from another sample of the same person, matched by shared clones. The chain joins TRBV6-5 to TRBJ1-5; TRBD1 might be the D gene, on 6 matching bases. The sequencing used PBMCs from blood, collected on the day of vaccination. The CDR3 region reads CASSYPPGVGQPQHF. The bases are TGTGCCAGCAGTTACCCACCAGGGGTGGGTCAGCCCCAGCATTTT.